The source of this T cell receptor beta chain is a study of early T cells in non-severe SARS-CoV-2 infection. Trimming pared 0 bases from V and 1 base from J, leaving 9 bases between. CDR1 and CDR2 from the germline V gene are SGHKS and YYEKEE (reference sequence). The length of the CDR3 is 15 residues. In TCRdb, the 5' RACE reads were re-called with MiXCR into one record per CDR3 protein. The table lists about 33,000 distinct CDR3 sequences, around 4% of them singletons, with about 9.1% in the top ten. This clonotype was seen more than once but under ten times. This TCR was sampled from an adult who was a healthcare worker with PCR-confirmed SARS-CoV-2 infection or an uninfected control (not recorded which). This chain connects TRBV5-5 to TRBJ2-3, with TRBD2 as a possible D gene (5 bases). Sequencing was performed on whole blood. The CDR3 DNA follows: TGTGCCAGCAGCTTGGGAGGGCTGGGCACAGATACGCAGTATTTT. It encodes CASSLGGLGTDTQYF.